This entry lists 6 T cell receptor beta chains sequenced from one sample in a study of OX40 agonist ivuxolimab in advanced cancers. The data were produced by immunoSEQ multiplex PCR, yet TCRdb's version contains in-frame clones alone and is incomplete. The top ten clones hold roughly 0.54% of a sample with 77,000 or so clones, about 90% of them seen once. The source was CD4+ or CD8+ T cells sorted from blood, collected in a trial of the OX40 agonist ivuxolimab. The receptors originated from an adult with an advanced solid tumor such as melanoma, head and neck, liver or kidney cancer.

In DNA form, the CDR3 reads TGTGCCAGTAGTAAACGGCAGGGAGCTAGCACAGATACGCAGTATTTT. Translation gives CASSKRQGASTDTQYF. This rearrangement joins TRBV19 to TRBJ2-3; the D gene could be TRBD1 or TRBD2 (5 bases each). The CDR3 totals 16 residues. Germline loops: CDR1 LNHDA, CDR2 SQIVND (reference sequence). The V end lost 4 bases, the J end lost 0 bases, and 14 bases lay between the germline ends.

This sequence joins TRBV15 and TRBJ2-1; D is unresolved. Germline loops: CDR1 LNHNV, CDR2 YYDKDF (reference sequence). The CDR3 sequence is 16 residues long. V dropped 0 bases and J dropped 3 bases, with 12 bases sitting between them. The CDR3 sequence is CATSRDFQELYNEQFF. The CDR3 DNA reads TGTGCCACCAGCAGAGATTTCCAGGAACTCTACAATGAGCAGTTCTTC. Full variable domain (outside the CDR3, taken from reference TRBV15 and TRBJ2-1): DAMVIQNPRYQVTQFGKPVTLSCSQTLNHNVMYWYQQKSSQAPKLLFHYYDKDFNNEADTPDNFQSRRPNTSFCFLDIRSPGLGDTAMYLCATSRDFQELYNEQFFGPGTRLTVL.

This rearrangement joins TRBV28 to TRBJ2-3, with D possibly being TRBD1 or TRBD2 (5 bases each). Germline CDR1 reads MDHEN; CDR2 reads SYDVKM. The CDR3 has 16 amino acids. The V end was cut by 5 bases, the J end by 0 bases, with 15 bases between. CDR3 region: CASSVGTAASTDTQYF. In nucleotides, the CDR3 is TGTGCCAGCAGTGTCGGGACCGCAGCTAGCACAGATACGCAGTATTTT.

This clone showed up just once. The CDR3 sequence: CASSLAGVAGELFF. The CDR3 DNA is TGTGCCAGCAGCTTAGCGGGGGTGGCCGGGGAGCTGTTTTTT. The chain recombines TRBV11-3 with TRBJ2-2, with D maybe TRBD2 (6 bases). Germline V CDR1 and CDR2: SGHNT, YENEEA. This CDR3 region has 14 residues. Trimming left V 1 base short and J 6 bases short, with 9 bases between. The variable domain in full, completed from reference TRBV11-3 and TRBJ2-2, reads EAGVVQSPRYKIIEKKQPVAFWCNPISGHNTLYWYLQNLGQGPELLIRYENEEAVDDSQLPKDRFSAERLKGVDSTLKIQPAELGDSAVYLCASSLAGVAGELFFGEGSRLTVL.

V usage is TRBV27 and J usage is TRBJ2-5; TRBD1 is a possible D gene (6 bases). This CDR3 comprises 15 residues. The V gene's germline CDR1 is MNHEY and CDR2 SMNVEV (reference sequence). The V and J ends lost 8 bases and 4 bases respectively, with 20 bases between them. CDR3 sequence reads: CASRYDSQGRETQYF. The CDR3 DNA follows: TGTGCCAGCCGATACGATTCACAGGGTCGAGAGACCCAGTACTTC.

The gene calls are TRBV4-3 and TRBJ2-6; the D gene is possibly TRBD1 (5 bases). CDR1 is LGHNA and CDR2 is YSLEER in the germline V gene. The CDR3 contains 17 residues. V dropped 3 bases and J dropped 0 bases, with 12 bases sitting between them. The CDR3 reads CASSHLRQTSGANVLTF. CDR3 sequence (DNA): TGCGCCAGCAGCCACCTAAGACAGACCTCTGGGGCCAACGTCCTGACTTTC.